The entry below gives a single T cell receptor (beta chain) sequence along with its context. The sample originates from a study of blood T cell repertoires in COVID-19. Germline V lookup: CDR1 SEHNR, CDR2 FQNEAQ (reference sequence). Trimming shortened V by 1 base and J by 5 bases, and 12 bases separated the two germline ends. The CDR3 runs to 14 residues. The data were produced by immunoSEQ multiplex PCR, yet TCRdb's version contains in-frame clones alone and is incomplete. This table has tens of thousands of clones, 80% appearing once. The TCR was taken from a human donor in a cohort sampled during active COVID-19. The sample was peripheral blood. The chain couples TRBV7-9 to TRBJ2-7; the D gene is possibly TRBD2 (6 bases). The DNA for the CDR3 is TGTGCCAGCAGCTTAGAACGTCGGGGGAACGAGCAGTACTTC. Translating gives CASSLERRGNEQYF.